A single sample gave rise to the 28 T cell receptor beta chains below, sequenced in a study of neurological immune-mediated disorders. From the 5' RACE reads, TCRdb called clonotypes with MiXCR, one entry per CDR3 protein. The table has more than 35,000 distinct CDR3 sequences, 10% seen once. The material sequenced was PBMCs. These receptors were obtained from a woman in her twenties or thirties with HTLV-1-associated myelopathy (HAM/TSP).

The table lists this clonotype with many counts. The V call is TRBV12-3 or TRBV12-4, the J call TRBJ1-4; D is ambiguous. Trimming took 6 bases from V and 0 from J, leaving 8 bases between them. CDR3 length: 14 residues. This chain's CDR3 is CASSRRATNEKLFF. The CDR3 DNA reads TGTGCCAGCAGCCGCCGAGCAACTAATGAAAAACTGTTTTTT.

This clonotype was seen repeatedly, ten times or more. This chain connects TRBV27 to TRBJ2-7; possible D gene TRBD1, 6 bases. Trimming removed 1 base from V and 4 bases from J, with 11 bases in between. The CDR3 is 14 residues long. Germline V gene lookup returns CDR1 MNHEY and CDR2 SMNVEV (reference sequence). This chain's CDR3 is CASSLFGGAYEQYF. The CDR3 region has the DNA TGTGCCAGCAGTTTATTTGGGGGCGCGTACGAGCAGTACTTC.

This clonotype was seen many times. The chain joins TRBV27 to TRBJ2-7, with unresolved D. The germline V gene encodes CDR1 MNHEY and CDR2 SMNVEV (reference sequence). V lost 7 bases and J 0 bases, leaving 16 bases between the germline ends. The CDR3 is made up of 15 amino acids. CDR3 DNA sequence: TGTGCCAGCACTAAACTGCCCGGCAGCTCCTACGAGCAGTACTTC. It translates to CASTKLPGSSYEQYF.

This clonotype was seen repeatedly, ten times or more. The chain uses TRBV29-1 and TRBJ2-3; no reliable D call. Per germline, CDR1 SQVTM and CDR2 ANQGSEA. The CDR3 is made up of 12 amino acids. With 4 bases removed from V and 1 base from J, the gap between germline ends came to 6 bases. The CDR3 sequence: CSVGVGTDTQYF. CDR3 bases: TGCAGCGTTGGAGTAGGCACAGATACGCAGTATTTT.

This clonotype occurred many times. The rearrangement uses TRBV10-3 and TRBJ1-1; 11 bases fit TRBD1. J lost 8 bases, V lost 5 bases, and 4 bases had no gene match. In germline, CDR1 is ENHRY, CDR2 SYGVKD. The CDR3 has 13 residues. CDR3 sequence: CAISLRTGGEAFF. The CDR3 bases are TGTGCCATCAGTTTAAGGACAGGGGGCGAAGCTTTCTTT.

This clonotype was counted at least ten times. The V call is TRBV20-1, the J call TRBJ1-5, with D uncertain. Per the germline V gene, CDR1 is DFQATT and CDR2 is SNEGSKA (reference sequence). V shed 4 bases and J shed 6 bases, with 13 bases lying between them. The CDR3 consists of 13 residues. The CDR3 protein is CSATPSEAQPQHF. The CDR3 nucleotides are TGCAGTGCTACCCCTTCAGAAGCTCAGCCCCAGCATTTT.

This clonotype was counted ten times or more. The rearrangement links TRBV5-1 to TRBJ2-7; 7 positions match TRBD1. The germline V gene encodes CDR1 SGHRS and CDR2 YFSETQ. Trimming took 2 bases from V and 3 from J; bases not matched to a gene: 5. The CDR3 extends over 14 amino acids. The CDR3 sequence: CASSFRQGGYEQYF. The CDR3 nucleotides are TGCGCCAGCAGCTTCCGACAGGGTGGCTACGAGCAGTACTTC.

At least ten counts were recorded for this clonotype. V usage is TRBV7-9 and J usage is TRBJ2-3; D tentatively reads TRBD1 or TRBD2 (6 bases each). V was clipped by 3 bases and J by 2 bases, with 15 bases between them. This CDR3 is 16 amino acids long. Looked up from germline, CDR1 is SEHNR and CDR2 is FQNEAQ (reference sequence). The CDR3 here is CASSFGTGGSTDTQYF. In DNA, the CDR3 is TGTGCCAGCAGCTTTGGGACCGGGGGCTCCACAGATACGCAGTATTTT.

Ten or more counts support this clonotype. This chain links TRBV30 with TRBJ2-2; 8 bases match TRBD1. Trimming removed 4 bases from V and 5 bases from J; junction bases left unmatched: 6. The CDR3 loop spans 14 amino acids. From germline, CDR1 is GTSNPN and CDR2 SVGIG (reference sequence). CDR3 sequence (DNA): TGTGCCTGGAAACGGACAGGGAGGACCGGGGAGCTGTTTTTT. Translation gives CAWKRTGRTGELFF.

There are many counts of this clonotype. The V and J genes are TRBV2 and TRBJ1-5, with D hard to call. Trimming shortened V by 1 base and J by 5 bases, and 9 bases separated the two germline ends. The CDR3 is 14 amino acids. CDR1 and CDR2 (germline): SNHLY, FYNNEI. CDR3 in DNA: TGTGCCAGCAGTGAAGAGAGGGCCGATCAGCCCCAGCATTTT. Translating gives CASSEERADQPQHF.

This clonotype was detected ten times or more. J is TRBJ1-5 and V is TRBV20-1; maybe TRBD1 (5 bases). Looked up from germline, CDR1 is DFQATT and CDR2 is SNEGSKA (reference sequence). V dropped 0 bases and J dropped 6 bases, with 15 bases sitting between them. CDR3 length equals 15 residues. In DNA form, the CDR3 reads TGCAGTGCTAGAGATTCCGGGACCGAAGGTCAGCCCCAGCATTTT. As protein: CSARDSGTEGQPQHF.

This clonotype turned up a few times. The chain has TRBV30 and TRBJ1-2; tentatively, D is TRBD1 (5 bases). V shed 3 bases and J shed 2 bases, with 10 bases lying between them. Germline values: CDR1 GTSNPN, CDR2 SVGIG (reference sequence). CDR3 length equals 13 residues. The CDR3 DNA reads TGTGCCTGGAGCGCAGGGTCAAACTATGGCTACACCTTC. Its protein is CAWSAGSNYGYTF.

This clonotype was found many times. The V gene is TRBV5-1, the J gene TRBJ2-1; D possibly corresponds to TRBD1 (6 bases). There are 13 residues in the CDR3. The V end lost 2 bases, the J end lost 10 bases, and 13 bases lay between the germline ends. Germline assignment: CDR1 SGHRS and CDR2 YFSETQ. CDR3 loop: CASSLIPGTEQFF. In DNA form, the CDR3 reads TGCGCCAGCAGCTTAATACCCGGGACAGAGCAGTTCTTC.

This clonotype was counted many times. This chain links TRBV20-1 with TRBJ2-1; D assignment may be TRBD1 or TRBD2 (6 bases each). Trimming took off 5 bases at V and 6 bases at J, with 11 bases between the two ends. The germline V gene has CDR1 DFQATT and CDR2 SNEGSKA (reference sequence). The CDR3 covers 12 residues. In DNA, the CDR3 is TGCAGTGCTCTAGGGGGGATCAATGAGCAGTTCTTC. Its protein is CSALGGINEQFF.

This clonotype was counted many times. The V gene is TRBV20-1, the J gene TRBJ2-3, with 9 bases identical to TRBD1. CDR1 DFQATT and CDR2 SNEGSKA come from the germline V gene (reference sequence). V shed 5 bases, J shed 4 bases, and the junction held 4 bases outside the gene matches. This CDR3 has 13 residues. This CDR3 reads CSAPRQGADTQYF. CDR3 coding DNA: TGCAGTGCTCCAAGACAGGGGGCAGATACGCAGTATTTT.

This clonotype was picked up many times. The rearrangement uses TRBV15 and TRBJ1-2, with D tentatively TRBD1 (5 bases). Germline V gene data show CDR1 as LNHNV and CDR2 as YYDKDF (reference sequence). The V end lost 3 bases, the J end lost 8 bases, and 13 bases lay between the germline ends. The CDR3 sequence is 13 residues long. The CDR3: CATSRGPSEGYTF. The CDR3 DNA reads TGTGCCACCAGCAGGGGACCATCGGAAGGCTACACCTTC.

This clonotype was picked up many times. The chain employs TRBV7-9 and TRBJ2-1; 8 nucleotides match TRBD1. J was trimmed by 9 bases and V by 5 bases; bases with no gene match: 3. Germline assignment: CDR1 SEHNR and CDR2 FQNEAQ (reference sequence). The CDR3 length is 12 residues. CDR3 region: CASSPGGSEQFF. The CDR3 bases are TGTGCCAGCAGCCCAGGGGGCTCTGAGCAGTTCTTC.

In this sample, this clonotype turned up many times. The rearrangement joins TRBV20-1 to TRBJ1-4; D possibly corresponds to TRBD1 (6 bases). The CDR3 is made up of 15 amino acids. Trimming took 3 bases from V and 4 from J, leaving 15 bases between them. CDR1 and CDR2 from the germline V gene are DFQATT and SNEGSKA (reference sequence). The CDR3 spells CSASVSTGLNEKLFF. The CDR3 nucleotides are TGCAGTGCTAGTGTTTCGACAGGTCTTAATGAAAAACTGTTTTTT.

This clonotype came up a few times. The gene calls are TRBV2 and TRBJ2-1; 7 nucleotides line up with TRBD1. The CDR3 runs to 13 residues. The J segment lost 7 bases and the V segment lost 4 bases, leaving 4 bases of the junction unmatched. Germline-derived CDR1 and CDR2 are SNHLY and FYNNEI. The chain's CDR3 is CASSGQGRNEQFF. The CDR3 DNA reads TGTGCCAGCAGTGGACAGGGAAGGAATGAGCAGTTCTTC.

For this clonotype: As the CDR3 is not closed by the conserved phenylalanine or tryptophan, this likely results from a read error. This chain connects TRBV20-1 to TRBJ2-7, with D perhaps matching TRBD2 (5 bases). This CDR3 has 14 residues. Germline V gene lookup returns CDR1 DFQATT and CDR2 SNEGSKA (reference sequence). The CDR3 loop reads CSARGRALSYEQYL. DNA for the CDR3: TGCAGTGCAAGAGGGCGGGCACTTTCCTACGAGCAGTACTTA.

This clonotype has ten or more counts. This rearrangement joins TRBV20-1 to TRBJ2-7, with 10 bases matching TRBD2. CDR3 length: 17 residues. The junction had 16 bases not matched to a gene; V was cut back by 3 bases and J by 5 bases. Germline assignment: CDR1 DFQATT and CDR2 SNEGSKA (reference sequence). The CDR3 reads CSASGSGLAAAYNEQYF. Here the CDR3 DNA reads TGCAGTGCTAGCGGCTCCGGACTAGCGGCCGCTTATAACGAGCAGTACTTC.

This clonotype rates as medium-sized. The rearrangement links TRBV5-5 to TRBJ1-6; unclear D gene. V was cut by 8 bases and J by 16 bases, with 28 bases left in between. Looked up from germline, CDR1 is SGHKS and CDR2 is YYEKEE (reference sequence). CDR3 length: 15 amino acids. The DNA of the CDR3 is TGTGCCAGGATGGACGGACCCATGTTTTGGAGGCTACTCCACTTT. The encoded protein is CARMDGPMFWRLLHF.

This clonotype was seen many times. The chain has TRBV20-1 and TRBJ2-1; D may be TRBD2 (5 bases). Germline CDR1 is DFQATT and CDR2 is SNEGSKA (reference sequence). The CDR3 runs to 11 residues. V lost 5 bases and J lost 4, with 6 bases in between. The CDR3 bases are TGCAGTGCTTCGGGGTACAATGAGCAGTTCTTC. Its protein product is CSASGYNEQFF.

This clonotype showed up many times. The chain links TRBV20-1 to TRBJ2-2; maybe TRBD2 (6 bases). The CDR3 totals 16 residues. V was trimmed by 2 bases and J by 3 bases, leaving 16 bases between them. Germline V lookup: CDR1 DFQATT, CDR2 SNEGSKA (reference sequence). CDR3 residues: CSARKRGLLYTGELFF. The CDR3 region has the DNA TGCAGTGCTAGAAAGAGGGGACTCTTGTACACCGGGGAGCTGTTTTTT.

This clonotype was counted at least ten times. CDR3 loop: CSARDSAGGPLREQYF. CDR3 nucleotide sequence: TGCAGTGCTAGAGATTCAGCGGGGGGGCCCCTGCGAGAGCAGTACTTC. The gene calls are TRBV20-1 and TRBJ2-7; 10 nucleotides agree with TRBD2. Germline-derived CDR1 and CDR2 are DFQATT and SNEGSKA (reference sequence). V shed 0 bases, J shed 7 bases, and the junction held 12 bases outside the gene matches. CDR3 length equals 16 residues.

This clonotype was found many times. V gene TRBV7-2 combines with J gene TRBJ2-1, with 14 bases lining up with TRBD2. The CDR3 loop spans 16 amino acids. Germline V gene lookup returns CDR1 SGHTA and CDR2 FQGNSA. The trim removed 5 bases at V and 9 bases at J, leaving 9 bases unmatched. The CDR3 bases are TGTGCCAGCAGCGCCCTGACTAGCGGGGGGGCACCTGAGCAGTTCTTC. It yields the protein CASSALTSGGAPEQFF.

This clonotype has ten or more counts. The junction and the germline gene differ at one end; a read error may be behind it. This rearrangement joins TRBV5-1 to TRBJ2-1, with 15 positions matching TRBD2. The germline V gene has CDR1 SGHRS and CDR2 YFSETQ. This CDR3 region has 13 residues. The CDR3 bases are TGCGCCAGCAGCTGGACTAGCGGGGGGGTGGGGATCTTC. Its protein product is CASSWTSGGVGIF. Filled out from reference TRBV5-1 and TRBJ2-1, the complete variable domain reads KAGVTQTPRYLIKTRGQQVTLSCSPISGHRSVSWYQQTPGQGLQFLFEYFSETQRNKGNFPGRFSGRQFSNSRSEMNVSTLELGDSALYLCASSWTSGGVGIFGPGTRLTVL.

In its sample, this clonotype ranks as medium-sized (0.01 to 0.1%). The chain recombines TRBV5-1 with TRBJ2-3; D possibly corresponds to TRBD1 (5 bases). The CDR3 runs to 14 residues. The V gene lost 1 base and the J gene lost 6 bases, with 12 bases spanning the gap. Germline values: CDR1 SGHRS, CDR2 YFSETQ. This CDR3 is CASSLSLGADTQYF. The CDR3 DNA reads TGCGCCAGCAGCTTGAGTCTAGGGGCCGATACGCAGTATTTT.